This section outlines one TCR beta chain sequence together with its context. The CDR3 sequence is 13 residues long. V lost 6 bases and J 7 bases, leaving 18 bases between the germline ends. Germline loops: CDR1 SQVTM, CDR2 ANQGSEA. The immunoSEQ assay amplified TCRB CDR3 from up to roughly 2 ug DNA. The PCR used 60 V beta and 13 J beta primers. Method: immunoSEQ multiplex PCR; TCRdb's copy keeps in-frame clones and lacks some. The sample includes approximately 110,000 clones, 90% of them seen just once. Time point denoted: after dendritic cell vaccination, including at tumor progression/relapse. The sample is drawn from a study of glioma-infiltrating T cells after dendritic cell vaccination.

The chain is built from TRBV29-1 and TRBJ1-2; D ambiguous. Here the sequenced sample was blood, taken after dendritic cell vaccination. This receptor was obtained from a human donor with glioblastoma. CDR3 DNA: TGCAGCGTAGACGCCATGTGGGAGATTGGCTACACCTTC. Protein: CSVDAMWEIGYTF. Full variable domain (outside the CDR3, taken from reference TRBV29-1 and TRBJ1-2): SAVISQKPSRDICQRGTSLTIQCQVDSQVTMMFWYRQQPGQSLTLIATANQGSEATYESGFVIDKFPISRPNLTFSTLTVSNMSPEDSSIYLCSVDAMWEIGYTFGSGTRLTVV.